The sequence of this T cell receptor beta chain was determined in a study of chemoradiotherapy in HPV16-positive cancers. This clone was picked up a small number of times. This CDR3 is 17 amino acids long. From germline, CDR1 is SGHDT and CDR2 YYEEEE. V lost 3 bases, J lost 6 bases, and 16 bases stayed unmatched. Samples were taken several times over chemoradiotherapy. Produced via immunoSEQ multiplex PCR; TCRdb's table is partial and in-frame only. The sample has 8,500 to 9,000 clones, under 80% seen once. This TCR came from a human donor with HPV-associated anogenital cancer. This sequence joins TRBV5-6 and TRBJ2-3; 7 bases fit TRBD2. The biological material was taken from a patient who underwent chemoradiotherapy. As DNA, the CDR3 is TGTGCCAGCAGCTCCCCCTCCCCGGGACTACTGCGCGATACGCAGTATTTT. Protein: CASSSPSPGLLRDTQYF.